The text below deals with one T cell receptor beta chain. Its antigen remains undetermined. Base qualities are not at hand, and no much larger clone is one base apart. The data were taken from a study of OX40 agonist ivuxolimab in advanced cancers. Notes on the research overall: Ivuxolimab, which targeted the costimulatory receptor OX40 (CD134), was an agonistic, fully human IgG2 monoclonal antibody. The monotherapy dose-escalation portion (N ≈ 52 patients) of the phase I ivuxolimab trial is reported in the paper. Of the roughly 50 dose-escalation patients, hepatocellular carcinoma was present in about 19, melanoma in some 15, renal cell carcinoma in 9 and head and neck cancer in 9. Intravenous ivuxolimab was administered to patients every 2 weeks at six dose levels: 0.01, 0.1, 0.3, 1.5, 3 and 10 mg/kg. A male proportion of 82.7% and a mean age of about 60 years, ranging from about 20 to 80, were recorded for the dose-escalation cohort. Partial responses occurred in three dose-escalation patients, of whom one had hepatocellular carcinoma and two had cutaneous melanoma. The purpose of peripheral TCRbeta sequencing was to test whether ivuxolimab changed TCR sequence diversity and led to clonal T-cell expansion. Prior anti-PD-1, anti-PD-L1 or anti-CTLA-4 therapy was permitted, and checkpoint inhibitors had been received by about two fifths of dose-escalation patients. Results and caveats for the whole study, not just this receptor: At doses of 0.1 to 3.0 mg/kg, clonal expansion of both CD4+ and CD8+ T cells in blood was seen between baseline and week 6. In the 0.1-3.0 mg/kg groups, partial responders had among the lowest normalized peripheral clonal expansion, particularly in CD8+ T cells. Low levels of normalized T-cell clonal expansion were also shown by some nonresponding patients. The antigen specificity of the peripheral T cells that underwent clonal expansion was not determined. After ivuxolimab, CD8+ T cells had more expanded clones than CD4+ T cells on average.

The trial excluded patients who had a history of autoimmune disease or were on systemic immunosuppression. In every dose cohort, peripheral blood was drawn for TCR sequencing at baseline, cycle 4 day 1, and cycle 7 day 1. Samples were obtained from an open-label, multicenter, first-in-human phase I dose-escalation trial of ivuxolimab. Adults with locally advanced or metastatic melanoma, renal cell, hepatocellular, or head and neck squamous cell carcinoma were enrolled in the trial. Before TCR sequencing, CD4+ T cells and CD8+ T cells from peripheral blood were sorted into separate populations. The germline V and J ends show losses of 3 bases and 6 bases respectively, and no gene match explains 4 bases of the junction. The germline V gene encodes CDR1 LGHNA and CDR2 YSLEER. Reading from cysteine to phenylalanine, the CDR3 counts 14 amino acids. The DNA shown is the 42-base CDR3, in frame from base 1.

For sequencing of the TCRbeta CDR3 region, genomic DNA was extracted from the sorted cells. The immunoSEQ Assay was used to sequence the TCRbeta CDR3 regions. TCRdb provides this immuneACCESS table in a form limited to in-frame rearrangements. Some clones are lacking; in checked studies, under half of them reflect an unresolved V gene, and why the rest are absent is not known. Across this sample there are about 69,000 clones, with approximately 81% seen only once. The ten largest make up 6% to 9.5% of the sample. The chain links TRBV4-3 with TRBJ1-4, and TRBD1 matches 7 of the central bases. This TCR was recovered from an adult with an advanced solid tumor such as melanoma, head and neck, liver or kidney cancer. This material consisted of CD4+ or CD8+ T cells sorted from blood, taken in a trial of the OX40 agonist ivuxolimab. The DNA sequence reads TGCGCCAGCAGCCAGGGCCAGGGGGATGAAAAACTGTTTTTT. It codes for CASSQGQGDEKLFF.